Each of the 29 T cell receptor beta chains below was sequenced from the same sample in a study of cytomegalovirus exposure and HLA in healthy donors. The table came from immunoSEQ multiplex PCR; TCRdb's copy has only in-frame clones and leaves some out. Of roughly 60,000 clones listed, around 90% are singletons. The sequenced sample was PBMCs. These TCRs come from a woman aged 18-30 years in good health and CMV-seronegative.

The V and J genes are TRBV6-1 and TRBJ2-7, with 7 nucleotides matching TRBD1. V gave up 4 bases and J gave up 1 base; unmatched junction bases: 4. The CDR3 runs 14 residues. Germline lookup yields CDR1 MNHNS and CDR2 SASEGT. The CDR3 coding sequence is TGTGCCAGCAGTGGTCCGGGACAGTCCTACGAGCAGTACTTC. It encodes CASSGPGQSYEQYF.

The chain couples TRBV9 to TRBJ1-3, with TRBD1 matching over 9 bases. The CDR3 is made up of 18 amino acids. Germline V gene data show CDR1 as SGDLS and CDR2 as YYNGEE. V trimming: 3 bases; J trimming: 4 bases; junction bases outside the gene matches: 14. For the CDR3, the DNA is TGTGCCAGCAGCGCGAAGGGACAGGGAATTTTATCCGGAAACACCATATATTTT. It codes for CASSAKGQGILSGNTIYF. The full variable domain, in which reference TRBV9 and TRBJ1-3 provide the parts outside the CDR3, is DSGVTQTPKHLITATGQRVTLRCSPRSGDLSVYWYQQSLDQGLQFLIQYYNGEERAKGNILERFSAQQFPDLHSELNLSSLELGDSALYFCASSAKGQGILSGNTIYFGEGSWLTVV.

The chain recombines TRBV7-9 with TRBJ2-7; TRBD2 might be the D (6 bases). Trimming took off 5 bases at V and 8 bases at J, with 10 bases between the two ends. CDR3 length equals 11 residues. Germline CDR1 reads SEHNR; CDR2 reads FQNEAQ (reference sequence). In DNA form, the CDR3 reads TGTGCCAGCAGCCCGGGGGAAAAGCAGTACTTC. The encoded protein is CASSPGEKQYF.

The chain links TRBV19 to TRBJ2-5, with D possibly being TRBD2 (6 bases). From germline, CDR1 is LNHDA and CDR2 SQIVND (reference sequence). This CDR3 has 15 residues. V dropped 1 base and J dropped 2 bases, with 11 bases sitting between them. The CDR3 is CASSIGRGVQETQYF. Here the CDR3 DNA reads TGTGCCAGTAGTATAGGTCGCGGGGTTCAAGAGACCCAGTACTTC.

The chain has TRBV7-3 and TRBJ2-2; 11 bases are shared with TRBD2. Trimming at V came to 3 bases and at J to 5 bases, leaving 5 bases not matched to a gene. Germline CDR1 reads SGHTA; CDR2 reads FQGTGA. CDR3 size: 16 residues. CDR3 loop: CASSLIAGGRTGELFF. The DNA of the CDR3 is TGTGCCAGCAGCTTGATAGCGGGAGGGCGGACCGGGGAGCTGTTTTTT.

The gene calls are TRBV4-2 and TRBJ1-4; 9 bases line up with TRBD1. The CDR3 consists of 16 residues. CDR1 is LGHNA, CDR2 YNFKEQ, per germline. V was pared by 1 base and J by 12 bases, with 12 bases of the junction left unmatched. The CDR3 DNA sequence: TGTGCCAGCAGCCAAGCCACACAGGGGGCGGGGGTGGAACTGTTTTTT. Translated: CASSQATQGAGVELFF.

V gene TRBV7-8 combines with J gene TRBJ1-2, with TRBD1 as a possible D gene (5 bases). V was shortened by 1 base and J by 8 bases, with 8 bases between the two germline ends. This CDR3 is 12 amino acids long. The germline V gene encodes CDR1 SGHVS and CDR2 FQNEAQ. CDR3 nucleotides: TGTGCCAGCAGCTTAGGGGGCTGGGGCTACACCTTC. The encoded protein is CASSLGGWGYTF.

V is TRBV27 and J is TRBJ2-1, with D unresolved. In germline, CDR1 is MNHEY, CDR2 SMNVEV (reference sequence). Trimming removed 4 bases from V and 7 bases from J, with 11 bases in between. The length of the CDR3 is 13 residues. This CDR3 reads CASSSTGRNEQFF. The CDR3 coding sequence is TGTGCCAGCAGTTCTACTGGCAGGAATGAGCAGTTCTTC.

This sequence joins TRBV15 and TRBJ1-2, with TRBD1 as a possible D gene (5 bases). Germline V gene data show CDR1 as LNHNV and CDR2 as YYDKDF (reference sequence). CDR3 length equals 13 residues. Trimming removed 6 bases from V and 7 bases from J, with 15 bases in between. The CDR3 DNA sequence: TGTGCCACCAGGGGGGAGGGGCCAGGTGGCTACACCTTC. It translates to CATRGEGPGGYTF.

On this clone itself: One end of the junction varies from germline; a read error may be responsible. In nucleotides, the CDR3 is TGTGCCAGCAGCCGGGACAGGTTATATGGTTACACCTTC. Translated: CASSRDRLYGYTF. V is TRBV6-5 and J is TRBJ1-2; TRBD1 matches at 8 bases. There are 13 residues in the CDR3. Germline V gene sequence: CDR1 MNHEY, CDR2 SVGAGI.

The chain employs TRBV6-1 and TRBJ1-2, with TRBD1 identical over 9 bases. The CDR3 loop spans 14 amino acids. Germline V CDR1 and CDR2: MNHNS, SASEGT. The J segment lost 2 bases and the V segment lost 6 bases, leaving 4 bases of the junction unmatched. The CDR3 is CASSSGTGNYGYTF. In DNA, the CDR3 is TGTGCCAGCAGCTCCGGGACAGGGAACTATGGCTACACCTTC.

The CDR3 loop reads CASSDSLRTEQFNYGYTF. CDR3 DNA sequence: TGTGCCAGCAGTGATAGCCTCCGGACAGAGCAATTTAACTATGGCTACACCTTC. The rearrangement links TRBV25-1 to TRBJ1-2; possibly TRBD1 for D (6 bases). This CDR3 is 18 amino acids long. Germline values: CDR1 MGHDK, CDR2 SYGVNS. Trimming removed 3 bases at V and 1 base at J, with 21 bases between.

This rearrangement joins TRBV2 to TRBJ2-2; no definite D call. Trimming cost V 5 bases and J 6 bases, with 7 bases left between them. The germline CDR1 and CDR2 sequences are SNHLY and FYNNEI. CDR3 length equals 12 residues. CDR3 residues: CASSRSSGELFF. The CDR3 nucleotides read TGTGCCAGCAGTCGGTCCTCCGGGGAGCTGTTTTTT.

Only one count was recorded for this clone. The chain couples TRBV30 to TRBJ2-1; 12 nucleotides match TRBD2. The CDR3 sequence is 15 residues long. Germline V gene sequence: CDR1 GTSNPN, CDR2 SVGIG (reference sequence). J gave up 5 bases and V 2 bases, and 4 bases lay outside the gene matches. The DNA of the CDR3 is TGTGCCTGGAGTCTGACTAGCGGGAGCGACAATGAGCAGTTCTTC. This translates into CAWSLTSGSDNEQFF.

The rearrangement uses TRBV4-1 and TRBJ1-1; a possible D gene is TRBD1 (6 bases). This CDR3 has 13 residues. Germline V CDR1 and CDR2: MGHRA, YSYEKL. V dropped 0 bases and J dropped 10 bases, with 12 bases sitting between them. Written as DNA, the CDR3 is TGCGCCAGCAGCCAAGAAGGGGGGACTATAGCTTTCTTT. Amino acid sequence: CASSQEGGTIAFF.

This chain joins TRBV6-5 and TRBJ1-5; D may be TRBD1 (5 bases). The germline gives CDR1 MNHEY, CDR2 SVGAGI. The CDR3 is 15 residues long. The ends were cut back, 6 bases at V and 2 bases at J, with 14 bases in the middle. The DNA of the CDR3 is TGTGCCAGCAGAAAAGGGGCTACGGGCAATCAGCCCCAGCATTTT. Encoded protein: CASRKGATGNQPQHF.

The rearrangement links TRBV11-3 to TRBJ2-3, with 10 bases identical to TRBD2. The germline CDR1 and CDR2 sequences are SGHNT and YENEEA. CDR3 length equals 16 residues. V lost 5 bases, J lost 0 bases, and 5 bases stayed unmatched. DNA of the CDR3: TGTGCCAGCAGCCGAGGACTAGCGGAGAGCACAGATACGCAGTATTTT. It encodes CASSRGLAESTDTQYF.

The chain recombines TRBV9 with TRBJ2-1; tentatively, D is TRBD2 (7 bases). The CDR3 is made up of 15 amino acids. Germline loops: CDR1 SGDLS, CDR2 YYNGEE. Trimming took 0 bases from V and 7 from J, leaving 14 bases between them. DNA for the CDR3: TGTGCCAGCAGCGTAGAAACGCGGGGGACAAATGAGCAGTTCTTC. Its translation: CASSVETRGTNEQFF.

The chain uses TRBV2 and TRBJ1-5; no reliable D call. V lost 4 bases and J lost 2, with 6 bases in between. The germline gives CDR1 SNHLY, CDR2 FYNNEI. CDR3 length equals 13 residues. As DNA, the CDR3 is TGTGCCAGCAGTGTATCGGGCAATCAGCCCCAGCATTTT. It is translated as CASSVSGNQPQHF.

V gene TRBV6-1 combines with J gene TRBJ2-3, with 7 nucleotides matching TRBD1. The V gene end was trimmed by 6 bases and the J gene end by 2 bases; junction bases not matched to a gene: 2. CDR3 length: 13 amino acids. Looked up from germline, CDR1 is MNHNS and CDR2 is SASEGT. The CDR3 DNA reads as TGTGCCAGCAGGGACAGGAACACAGATACGCAGTATTTT. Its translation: CASRDRNTDTQYF.

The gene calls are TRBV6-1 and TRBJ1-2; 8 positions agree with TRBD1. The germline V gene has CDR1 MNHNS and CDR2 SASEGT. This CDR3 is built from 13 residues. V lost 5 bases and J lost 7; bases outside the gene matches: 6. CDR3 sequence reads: CASSLDRVSGYTF. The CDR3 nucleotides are TGTGCCAGCAGTCTGGACAGGGTGAGTGGCTACACCTTC.

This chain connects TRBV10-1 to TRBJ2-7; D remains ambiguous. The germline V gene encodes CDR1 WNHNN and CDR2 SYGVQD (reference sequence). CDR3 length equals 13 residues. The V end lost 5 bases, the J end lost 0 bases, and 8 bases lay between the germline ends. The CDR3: CASSSESSYEQYF. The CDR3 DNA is TGCGCCAGCAGTTCCGAGAGCTCCTACGAGCAGTACTTC.

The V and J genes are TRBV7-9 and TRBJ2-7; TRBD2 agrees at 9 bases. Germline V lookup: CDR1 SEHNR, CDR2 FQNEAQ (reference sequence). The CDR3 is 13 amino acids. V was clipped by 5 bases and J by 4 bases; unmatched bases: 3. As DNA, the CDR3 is TGTGCCAGCAGCCCTAGCGGGGTGTACGAGCAGTACTTC. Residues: CASSPSGVYEQYF.

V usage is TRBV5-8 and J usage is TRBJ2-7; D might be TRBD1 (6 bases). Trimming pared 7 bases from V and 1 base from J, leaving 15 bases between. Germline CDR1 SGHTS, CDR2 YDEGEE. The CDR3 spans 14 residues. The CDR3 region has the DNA TGTGCCAGCCGTCTCCGGGACACTTCCTACGAGCAGTACTTC. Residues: CASRLRDTSYEQYF.

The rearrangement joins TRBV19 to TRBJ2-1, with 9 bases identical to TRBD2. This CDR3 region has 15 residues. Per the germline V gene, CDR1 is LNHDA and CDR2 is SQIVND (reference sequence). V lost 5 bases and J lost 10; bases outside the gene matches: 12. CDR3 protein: CASSRSDSGRVEQFF. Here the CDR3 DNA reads TGTGCCAGTAGTCGGTCCGATAGCGGGAGAGTCGAGCAGTTCTTC.

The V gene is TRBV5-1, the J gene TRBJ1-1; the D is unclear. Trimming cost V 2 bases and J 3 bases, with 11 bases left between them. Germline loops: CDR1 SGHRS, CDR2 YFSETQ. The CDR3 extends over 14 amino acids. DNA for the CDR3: TGCGCCAGCAGCTTCTATCCCCGGGACACTGAAGCTTTCTTT. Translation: CASSFYPRDTEAFF.

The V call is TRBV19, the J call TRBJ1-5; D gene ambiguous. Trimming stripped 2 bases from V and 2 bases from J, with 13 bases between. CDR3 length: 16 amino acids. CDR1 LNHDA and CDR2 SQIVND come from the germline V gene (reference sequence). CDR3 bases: TGTGCCAGTAGTATAAATGGGAGACTGGGCAATCAGCCCCAGCATTTT. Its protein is CASSINGRLGNQPQHF.

CDR3 in amino acids: CASSLTREEPSTDTQYF. CDR3 nucleotides: TGTGCCAGCAGCTTAACGCGGGAGGAACCTAGCACAGATACGCAGTATTTT. The chain uses TRBV7-2 and TRBJ2-3, with 8 bases matching TRBD2. Germline CDR1 reads SGHTA; CDR2 reads FQGNSA. The CDR3 has 17 amino acids. Trimming removed 2 bases from V and 0 bases from J; junction bases left unmatched: 7.

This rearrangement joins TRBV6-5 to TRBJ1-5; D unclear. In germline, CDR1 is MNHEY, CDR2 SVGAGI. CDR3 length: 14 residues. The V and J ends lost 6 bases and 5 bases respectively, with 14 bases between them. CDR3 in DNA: TGTGCCAGCAGGCCTTCCGGGAGGGATCAGCCCCAGCATTTT. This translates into CASRPSGRDQPQHF.